A selection of T cell receptor beta chains follows, all from one sample in a study of vaccination and CD4 T cells after COVID-19. TCRdb re-derived calls from the PCR reads in MiXCR, one entry per CDR3 protein. The sample includes roughly 14,000 distinct CDR3 sequences, roughly 71% seen only once; the top ten take about 1.1%. The sequencing used CD4+ T cells from blood, collected after SARS-CoV-2 vaccination. These receptors originate from a human donor who had recovered from COVID-19. Both conserved end residues are part of each CDR3. D genes are given only for firm matches. The size field is filled for only some rows; it gives once, few, many or a size class.

J gene	D gene	clone size	V gene	CDR3 protein	CDR3 DNA
TRBJ1-1	TRBD1	once	TRBV20-1	CSALGQDANTEAFF	TGCAGTGCCTTAGGACAGGACGCGAACACTGAAGCTTTCTTT
TRBJ1-1	-	-	TRBV3-1	CASSQPRRLNTEAFF	TGTGCCAGCAGCCAGCCCCGCCGGCTGAACACTGAAGCTTTCTTT
TRBJ1-5	TRBD1	-	TRBV6-2/TRBV6-3	CASRHRLTGNQPQHF	TGTGCCAGCAGGCATCGACTGACAGGGAATCAGCCCCAGCATTTT
TRBJ2-5	TRBD1	-	TRBV15	CATSRAHTGTGETQYF	TGTGCCACCAGCAGAGCGCATACCGGGACAGGGGAGACCCAGTACTTC
TRBJ2-5	-	few	TRBV5-4	CASSLGGRRETQYF	TGTGCCAGCAGCTTGGGGGGGAGGAGAGAGACCCAGTACTTC
TRBJ2-3	-	-	TRBV2	CASRMARGTDTQYF	TGTGCCAGCCGAATGGCACGGGGCACAGATACGCAGTATTTT
TRBJ1-5	-	-	TRBV11-2	CASSLQGGPQHF	TGTGCCAGCAGCTTACAGGGAGGGCCCCAGCATTTT
TRBJ2-7	-	-	TRBV21-1	CASSRDNREYYEQYF	TGTGCCAGCAGCAGAGACAACAGGGAATACTACGAGCAGTACTTC
TRBJ1-5	TRBD1	-	TRBV6-1	CASGTVYSNQPQHF	TGTGCCAGCGGGACAGTATATAGCAATCAGCCCCAGCATTTT
TRBJ2-7	TRBD2	-	TRBV6-1	CASSQSIAGAGGEQYF	TGTGCCAGCAGTCAGAGCATAGCGGGAGCTGGTGGCGAGCAGTACTTC
TRBJ1-5	-	-	TRBV20-1	CSARRGVGNQPQHF	TGCAGTGCTAGAAGGGGTGTAGGCAATCAGCCCCAGCATTTT
TRBJ2-1	TRBD2	-	TRBV10-3	CAISGTSGKNEQFF	TGTGCCATCAGTGGGACTAGCGGGAAGAATGAGCAGTTCTTC
TRBJ1-2	-	few	TRBV6-1	CASSEAGGYYGYTF	TGTGCCAGCAGTGAAGCTGGCGGATACTATGGCTACACCTTC
TRBJ2-1	TRBD2	-	TRBV5-4	CASSSQSGRAYNEQFF	TGTGCCAGCAGCTCTCAGAGCGGGAGGGCCTACAATGAGCAGTTCTTC
TRBJ2-1	TRBD2	-	TRBV5-6	CASTRLAVYNEQFF	TGTGCCAGCACCAGACTAGCGGTCTACAATGAGCAGTTCTTC
TRBJ2-1	TRBD2	-	TRBV10-1	CASSEFSITTSGSSYNEQFF	TGCGCCAGCAGTGAGTTTTCCATTACGACTAGCGGTAGCTCCTACAATGAGCAGTTCTTC
TRBJ2-7	-	once	TRBV2	CASSGETAYEQYF	TGTGCCAGCAGTGGAGAGACAGCCTACGAGCAGTACTTC
TRBJ1-2	-	-	TRBV12-3/TRBV12-4	CASTPGHEANYGYTF	TGTGCCAGCACCCCCGGACATGAAGCTAACTATGGCTACACCTTC
TRBJ1-2	TRBD1	-	TRBV2	CASNPTGGSANYGYTF	TGTGCCAGCAACCCGACAGGGGGCTCTGCTAACTATGGCTACACCTTC
TRBJ1-2	-	-	TRBV29-1	CSLEEGGEDYTF	TGCAGCCTGGAGGAAGGGGGAGAGGACTACACCTTC
TRBJ2-1	-	once	TRBV19	CASSRRIDGNNEQFF	TGTGCCAGTAGTAGAAGGATAGACGGGAACAATGAGCAGTTCTTC
TRBJ2-7	-	once	TRBV12-3/TRBV12-4	CASTSTSGAPGEQYF	TGTGCCAGCACTTCCACCTCAGGGGCCCCCGGCGAGCAGTACTTC
TRBJ1-4	-	once	TRBV6-1	CASRGGYTNEKLFF	TGTGCCAGCCGGGGAGGGTATACTAATGAAAAACTGTTTTTT
TRBJ2-5	TRBD1	-	TRBV19	CASSIWGGQGETQYF	TGTGCCAGTAGTATCTGGGGCGGACAGGGAGAGACCCAGTACTTC
TRBJ2-5	-	-	TRBV6-5	CASSLLGDRGGETQYF	TGTGCCAGCAGTTTACTCGGAGACAGAGGGGGAGAGACTCAGTACTTC
TRBJ2-7	TRBD2	-	TRBV7-9	CASSREGGFYEQYF	TGTGCCAGCAGCCGGGAGGGCGGATTCTACGAGCAGTACTTC
TRBJ2-3	TRBD2	-	TRBV4-1	CASSPIGSGKRDTQYF	TGCGCCAGCAGCCCAATCGGGAGCGGGAAGAGAGATACGCAGTATTTT
TRBJ2-3	-	-	TRBV6-2/TRBV6-3	CASSYSTRGRGEDTQYF	TGTGCCAGCAGTTACAGCACGAGGGGGCGCGGGGAAGATACGCAGTATTTT
TRBJ2-2	-	few	TRBV7-6	CASSPWAGELFF	TGTGCCAGCAGCCCTTGGGCCGGGGAGCTGTTTTTT
TRBJ2-5	TRBD2	-	TRBV7-2	CASSSWASGGINRETQYF	TGTGCCAGCAGCTCATGGGCTAGCGGGGGCATTAACAGGGAGACCCAGTACTTC
TRBJ2-7	TRBD1	-	TRBV25-1	CASSEYPGTGGEVSEQYF	TGTGCCAGCAGTGAGTATCCCGGGACAGGGGGTGAGGTCTCCGAGCAGTACTTC
TRBJ1-1	-	-	TRBV27	CASSYKPVLNTEAFF	TGTGCCAGCAGTTATAAGCCGGTCTTGAACACTGAAGCTTTCTTT
TRBJ1-1	TRBD1	-	TRBV20-1	CSAGQGASTEAFF	TGCAGTGCTGGACAGGGGGCGTCGACTGAAGCTTTCTTT
TRBJ2-3	-	-	TRBV18	CASSPGSKSKLSF	TGTGCCAGCTCACCGGGATCGAAAAGCAAACTCAGTTTT
TRBJ2-3	-	-	TRBV7-2	CASSLSPGAGDTQYF	TGTGCCAGCAGCTTAAGTCCGGGAGCTGGAGATACGCAGTATTTT
TRBJ1-6	-	-	TRBV7-2	CASSPGTHNSPLHF	TGTGCCAGCAGCCCAGGGACACACAATTCACCCCTCCACTTT
TRBJ1-5	-	few	TRBV20-1	CSARDKASQPQHF	TGCAGTGCTAGAGATAAAGCCAGTCAGCCCCAGCATTTT
TRBJ2-5	TRBD2	-	TRBV20-1	CSRSRTSGIGETQYF	TGCAGCCGGTCTCGGACTAGCGGGATAGGGGAGACCCAGTACTTC
TRBJ2-7	TRBD1	-	TRBV20-1	CSAPDRGGSYEQYF	TGCAGTGCTCCCGACAGGGGGGGATCCTACGAGCAGTACTTC
TRBJ1-4	TRBD1	-	TRBV20-1	CSAEDTGGPTNEKLFF	TGCAGTGCTGAGGATACAGGGGGACCAACTAATGAAAAACTGTTTTTT
TRBJ2-4	-	-	TRBV4-3	CASSQEWRGTAIQYF	TGCGCCAGCAGCCAAGAGTGGCGGGGTACTGCCATTCAGTACTTC
TRBJ1-6	-	-	TRBV7-6	CASKVGPGDSPLHF	TGTGCCAGCAAGGTCGGGCCGGGGGATTCACCCCTCCACTTT
TRBJ2-2	TRBD1	-	TRBV19	CASQGAGELFF	TGTGCCAGTCAGGGGGCCGGGGAGCTGTTTTTT
TRBJ1-5	TRBD1	few	TRBV25-1	CASTPQGAGNQPQHF	TGTGCCAGCACCCCACAGGGGGCGGGCAATCAGCCCCAGCATTTT
TRBJ2-7	-	-	TRBV20-1	CSARDIRQGGSYEQYF	TGCAGTGCTAGAGACATAAGGCAGGGGGGCTCCTACGAGCAGTACTTC
TRBJ2-3	-	-	TRBV6-5	CASSYLLSGPGDTQYF	TGTGCCAGCAGTTACCTCCTCTCAGGGCCGGGAGATACGCAGTATTTT
TRBJ1-6	-	-	TRBV27	CASASLVINSPLHF	TGTGCCAGCGCCTCTTTGGTCATCAATTCACCCCTCCACTTT
TRBJ1-6	-	-	TRBV20-1	CSARQGQSSYNSPLHF	TGCAGTGCTAGACAGGGCCAGAGCTCCTATAATTCACCCCTCCACTTT
TRBJ2-3	-	-	TRBV7-3	CASRPTFSDTQYF	TGTGCCAGCAGACCGACTTTCTCAGATACGCAGTATTTT
TRBJ2-3	-	-	TRBV6-5	CASSSRLNRATTDTQYF	TGTGCCAGCAGTTCCCGTCTAAACAGGGCTACCACAGATACGCAGTATTTT
TRBJ2-2	-	-	TRBV19	CASSTPYRDGELFF	TGTGCCAGTAGTACTCCCTACAGGGACGGGGAGCTGTTTTTT
TRBJ2-7	TRBD1	-	TRBV10-3	CAISGRTGSYEQYF	TGTGCCATCAGTGGGAGGACAGGGTCTTACGAGCAGTACTTC
TRBJ2-7	TRBD1	-	TRBV28	CASSTTGGGYEQYF	TGTGCCAGCAGTACGACAGGGGGAGGCTACGAGCAGTACTTC
TRBJ2-5	-	few	TRBV6-2/TRBV6-3	CASSPLATGETQYF	TGTGCCAGCAGCCCTCTAGCTACCGGGGAGACCCAGTACTTC
TRBJ1-5	TRBD1	-	TRBV7-2	CASSLDRVNQPQHF	TGTGCCAGCAGCTTGGACAGGGTCAATCAGCCCCAGCATTTT
TRBJ1-2	-	-	TRBV25-1	CASSGPGGYGYTF	TGTGCCAGCAGTGGACCCGGGGGCTATGGCTACACCTTC
TRBJ1-2	-	once	TRBV20-1	CSARDLVALGNYGYTF	TGCAGTGCTAGAGATCTAGTGGCTTTGGGGAACTATGGCTACACCTTC